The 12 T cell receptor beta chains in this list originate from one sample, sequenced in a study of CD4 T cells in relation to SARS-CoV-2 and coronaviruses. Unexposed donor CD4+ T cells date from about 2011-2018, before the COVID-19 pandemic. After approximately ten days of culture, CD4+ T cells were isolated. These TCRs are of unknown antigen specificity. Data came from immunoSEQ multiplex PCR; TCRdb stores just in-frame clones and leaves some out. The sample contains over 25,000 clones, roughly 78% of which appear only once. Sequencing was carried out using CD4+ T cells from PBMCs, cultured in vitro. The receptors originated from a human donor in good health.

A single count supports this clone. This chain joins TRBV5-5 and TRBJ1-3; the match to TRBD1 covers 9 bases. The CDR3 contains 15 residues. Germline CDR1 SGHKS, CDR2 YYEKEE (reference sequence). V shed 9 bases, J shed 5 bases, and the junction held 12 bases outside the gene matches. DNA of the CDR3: TGTGCCACTGCGGCCGGGACAGGGAGTAGAAACACCATATATTTT. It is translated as CATAAGTGSRNTIYF. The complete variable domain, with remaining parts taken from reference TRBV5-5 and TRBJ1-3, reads DAGVTQSPTHLIKTRGQQVTLRCSPISGHKSVSWYQQVLGQGPQFIFQYYEKEERGRGNFPDRFSARQFPNYSSELNVNALLLGDSALYLCATAAGTGSRNTIYFGEGSWLTVV.

The CDR3 coding sequence is TGTGCCAGCAGCGGGCAAACAGGGGAGGAAGAGACCCAGTACTTC. As protein: CASSGQTGEEETQYF. The chain uses TRBV7-2 and TRBJ2-5; a possible D gene is TRBD1 (7 bases). Trimming stripped 5 bases from V and 3 bases from J, with 16 bases between. Germline CDR1 reads SGHTA; CDR2 reads FQGNSA. The CDR3 consists of 15 residues.

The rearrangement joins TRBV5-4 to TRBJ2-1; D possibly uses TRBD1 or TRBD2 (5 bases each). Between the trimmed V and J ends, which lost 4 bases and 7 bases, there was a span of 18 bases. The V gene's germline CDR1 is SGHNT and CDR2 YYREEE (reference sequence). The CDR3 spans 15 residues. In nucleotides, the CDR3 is TGTGCCAGCAGCCCTACCGGGACCAGAGCAAATGAGCAGTTCTTC. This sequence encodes CASSPTGTRANEQFF.

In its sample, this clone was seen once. Here the CDR3 DNA reads TGTGCCAGCAGTGACGCGGGCCTCAAAAATGGAAACACCATATATTTT. It specifies CASSDAGLKNGNTIYF. The chain is built from TRBV6-2 or TRBV6-3 and TRBJ1-3; D remains ambiguous. This CDR3 is 16 amino acids long. V was pared by 5 bases and J by 3 bases, with 17 bases between. Germline V CDR1 and CDR2: MNHEY, SVGEGT.

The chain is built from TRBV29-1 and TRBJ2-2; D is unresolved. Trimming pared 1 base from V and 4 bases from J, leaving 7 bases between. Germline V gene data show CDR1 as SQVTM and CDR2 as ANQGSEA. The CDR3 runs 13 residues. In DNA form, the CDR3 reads TGCAGCGTTGAAGTGGGCTCCACCGGGGAGCTGTTTTTT. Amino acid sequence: CSVEVGSTGELFF.

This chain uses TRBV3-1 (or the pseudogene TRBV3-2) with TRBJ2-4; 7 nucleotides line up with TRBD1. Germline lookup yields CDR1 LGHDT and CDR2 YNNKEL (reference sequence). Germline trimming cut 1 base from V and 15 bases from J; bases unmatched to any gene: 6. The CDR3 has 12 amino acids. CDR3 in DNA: TGTGCCAGCAGCCAAGGCGACAGGGTGGGGTACTTC. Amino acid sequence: CASSQGDRVGYF.

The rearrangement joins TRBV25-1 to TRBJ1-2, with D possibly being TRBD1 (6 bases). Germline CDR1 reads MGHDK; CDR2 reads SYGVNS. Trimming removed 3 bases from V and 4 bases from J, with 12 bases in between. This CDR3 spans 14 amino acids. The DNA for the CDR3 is TGTGCCAGCAGTGACGCGAACAGGGTCTATGGCTACACCTTC. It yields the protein CASSDANRVYGYTF.

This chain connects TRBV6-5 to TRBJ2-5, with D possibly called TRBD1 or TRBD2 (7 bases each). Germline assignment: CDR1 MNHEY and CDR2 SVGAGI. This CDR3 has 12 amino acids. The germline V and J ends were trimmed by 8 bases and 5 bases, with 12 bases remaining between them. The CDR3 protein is CASQGGGETQYF. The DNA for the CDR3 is TGTGCCAGCCAGGGGGGAGGGGAGACCCAGTACTTC.

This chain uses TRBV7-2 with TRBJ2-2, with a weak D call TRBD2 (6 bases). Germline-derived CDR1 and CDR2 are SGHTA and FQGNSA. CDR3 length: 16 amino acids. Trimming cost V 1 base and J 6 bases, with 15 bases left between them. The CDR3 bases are TGTGCCAGCAGCTTAGAGGCCGCGCGGGACTCCGGGGAGCTGTTTTTT. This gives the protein CASSLEAARDSGELFF.

This CDR3 is CAGRGAGKNIQYF. The DNA for the CDR3 is TGTGCCGGGCGGGGGGCTGGCAAAAACATTCAGTACTTC. The chain joins TRBV25-1 to TRBJ2-4, with TRBD2 identical over 8 bases. The V gene's germline CDR1 is MGHDK and CDR2 SYGVNS. The V gene end was trimmed by 11 bases and the J gene end by 3 bases; junction bases not matched to a gene: 6. This CDR3 contains 13 residues.

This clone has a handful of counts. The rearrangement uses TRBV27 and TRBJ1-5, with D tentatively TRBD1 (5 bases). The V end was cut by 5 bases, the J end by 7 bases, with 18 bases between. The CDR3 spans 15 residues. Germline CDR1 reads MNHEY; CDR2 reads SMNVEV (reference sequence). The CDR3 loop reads CASSPLGLIHQPQHF. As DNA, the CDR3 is TGTGCCAGCAGTCCTCTGGGACTAATTCACCAGCCCCAGCATTTT.

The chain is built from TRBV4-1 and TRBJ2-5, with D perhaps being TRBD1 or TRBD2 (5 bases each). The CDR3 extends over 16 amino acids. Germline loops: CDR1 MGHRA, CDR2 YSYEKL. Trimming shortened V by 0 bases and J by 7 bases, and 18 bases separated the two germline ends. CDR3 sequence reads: CASSQEYFEQGPTQYF. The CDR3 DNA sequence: TGCGCCAGCAGCCAAGAGTATTTTGAGCAGGGACCGACCCAGTACTTC.